This T cell receptor (beta chain) originates from a study of technical replicates of blood from a few donors. The CDR3 extends over 16 amino acids. CDR1 is LGHNA and CDR2 is YNFKEQ in the germline V gene. V lost 1 base and J lost 6; bases outside the gene matches: 6. Libraries were prepared by immunoSEQ multiplex PCR; TCRdb keeps only in-frame clonotypes and omits some of them. Counted here are 75,000 to 85,000 clones, 75% to 90% occurring once; the ten biggest clones make up 3.5% to 4%. The sample taken for sequencing was PBMCs. The chain uses TRBV4-2 and TRBJ2-1, with 10 positions matching TRBD2. The receptor's source is a human donor in good health. Some clones in this sample may be carry-over from other donors' samples. The CDR3, as DNA: TGTGCCAGCAGCCAAGCAAGCGGGGGGGCGGGCAATGAGCAGTTCTTC. Translation: CASSQASGGAGNEQFF.